Listed below are T cell receptor beta chains from one sample, sequenced in a study of OX40 agonist ivuxolimab in advanced cancers. Only in-frame clones appear in the TCRdb table, and some are missing; sequencing was by immunoSEQ multiplex PCR. The sample consists of roughly 42,000 clones, approximately 83% of them appearing once. The sequences come from CD4+ or CD8+ T cells sorted from blood, collected in a trial of the OX40 agonist ivuxolimab. These receptors were obtained from an adult with an advanced solid tumor such as melanoma, head and neck, liver or kidney cancer. Both conserved end residues are part of each CDR3. Fields, in order: J gene, clone size, V gene, D gene, CDR3 length, CDR3 protein, CDR3 DNA. The D gene is left open where the match is weak. Not all rows give a size; the values are once, few, many and, for expanded clones, a class.

j_call: TRBJ1-4; clone_size: .; v_call: TRBV10-3; d_call: .; cdr3_length: 13; cdr3_aa: CAIQLATNEKLFF; cdr3_nt: TGTGCCATACAACTTGCAACTAATGAAAAACTGTTTTTT
j_call: TRBJ2-2; clone_size: .; v_call: TRBV7-6; d_call: .; cdr3_length: 17; cdr3_aa: CASSPWGVGDNTGELFF; cdr3_nt: TGTGCCAGCAGCCCCTGGGGGGTGGGAGATAACACCGGGGAGCTGTTTTTT
j_call: TRBJ2-2; clone_size: once; v_call: TRBV5-6; d_call: TRBD2; cdr3_length: 16; cdr3_aa: CASSKGLAMNTGELFF; cdr3_nt: TGTGCCAGCAGCAAGGGACTAGCGATGAACACCGGGGAGCTGTTTTTT
j_call: TRBJ2-7; clone_size: .; v_call: TRBV9; d_call: TRBD2; cdr3_length: 15; cdr3_aa: CASSTGLAGSYEQYF; cdr3_nt: TGTGCCAGCAGCACCGGACTAGCCGGTTCCTACGAGCAGTACTTC
j_call: TRBJ1-5; clone_size: .; v_call: TRBV5-8; d_call: .; cdr3_length: 15; cdr3_aa: CASSFRGFSNQPQHF; cdr3_nt: TGTGCCAGCAGCTTTAGGGGTTTCAGCAATCAGCCCCAGCATTTT
j_call: TRBJ2-7; clone_size: .; v_call: TRBV7-9; d_call: TRBD1; cdr3_length: 15; cdr3_aa: CASSATDRGHYEQYF; cdr3_nt: TGTGCCAGCAGCGCGACGGACAGGGGGCACTACGAGCAGTACTTC
j_call: TRBJ2-2; clone_size: .; v_call: TRBV9; d_call: .; cdr3_length: 14; cdr3_aa: CASSATGNTGELFF; cdr3_nt: TGTGCCAGCAGCGCGACAGGGAACACCGGGGAGCTGTTTTTT
j_call: TRBJ2-2; clone_size: .; v_call: TRBV7-9; d_call: .; cdr3_length: 15; cdr3_aa: CASSSGTYGTGELFF; cdr3_nt: TGTGCCAGCAGCTCCGGGACTTATGGAACCGGGGAGCTGTTTTTT
j_call: TRBJ1-2; clone_size: .; v_call: TRBV6-1; d_call: .; cdr3_length: 14; cdr3_aa: CASSLMTATYGYTF; cdr3_nt: TGTGCCAGCAGTCTCATGACAGCTACCTATGGCTACACCTTC
j_call: TRBJ1-1; clone_size: few; v_call: TRBV30; d_call: .; cdr3_length: 14; cdr3_aa: CAWSVGQGWGEAFF; cdr3_nt: TGTGCCTGGAGTGTAGGGCAGGGGTGGGGTGAAGCTTTCTTT